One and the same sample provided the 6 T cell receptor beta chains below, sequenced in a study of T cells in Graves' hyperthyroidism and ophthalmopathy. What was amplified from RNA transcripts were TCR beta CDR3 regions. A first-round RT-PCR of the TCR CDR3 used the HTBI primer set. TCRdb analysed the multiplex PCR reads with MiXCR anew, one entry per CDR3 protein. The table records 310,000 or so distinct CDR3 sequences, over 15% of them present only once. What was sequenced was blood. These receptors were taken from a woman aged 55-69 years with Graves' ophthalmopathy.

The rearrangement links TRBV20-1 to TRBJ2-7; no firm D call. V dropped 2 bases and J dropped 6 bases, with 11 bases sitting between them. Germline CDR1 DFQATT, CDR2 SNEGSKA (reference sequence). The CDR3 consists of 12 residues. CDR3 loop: CSARPSEREQYF. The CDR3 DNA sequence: TGCAGTGCTAGACCCTCGGAGCGCGAGCAGTACTTC.

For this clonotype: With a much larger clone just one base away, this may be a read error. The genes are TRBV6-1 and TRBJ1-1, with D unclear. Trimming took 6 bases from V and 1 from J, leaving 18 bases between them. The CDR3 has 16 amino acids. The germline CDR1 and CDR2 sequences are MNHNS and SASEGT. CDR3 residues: CASRVSRRSSNTEAFF. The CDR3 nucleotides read TGTGCCAGCAGGGTAAGTAGACGATCTTCGAACACTGAAGCTTTCTTT.

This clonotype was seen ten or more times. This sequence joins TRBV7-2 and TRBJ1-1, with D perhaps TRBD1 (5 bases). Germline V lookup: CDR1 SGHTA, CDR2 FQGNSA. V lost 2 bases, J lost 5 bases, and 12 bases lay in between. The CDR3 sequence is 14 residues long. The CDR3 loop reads CASSLQGVVTEAFF. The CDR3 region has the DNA TGTGCCAGCAGCTTACAGGGTGTTGTAACTGAAGCTTTCTTT.

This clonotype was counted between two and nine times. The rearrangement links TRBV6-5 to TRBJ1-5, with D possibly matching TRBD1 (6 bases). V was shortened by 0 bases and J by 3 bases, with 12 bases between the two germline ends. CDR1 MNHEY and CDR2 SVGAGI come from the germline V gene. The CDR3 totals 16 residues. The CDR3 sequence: CASSYSSGANNQPQHF. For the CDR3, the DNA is TGTGCCAGCAGTTACTCGTCGGGGGCCAACAATCAGCCCCAGCATTTT.

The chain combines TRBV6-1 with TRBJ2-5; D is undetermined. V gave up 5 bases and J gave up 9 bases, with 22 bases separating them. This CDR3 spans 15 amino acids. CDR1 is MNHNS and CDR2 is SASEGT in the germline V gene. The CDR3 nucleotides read TGTGCCAGCAGTAACGAAATCGGGCGGACCGGGTCCCAGTACTTC. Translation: CASSNEIGRTGSQYF.

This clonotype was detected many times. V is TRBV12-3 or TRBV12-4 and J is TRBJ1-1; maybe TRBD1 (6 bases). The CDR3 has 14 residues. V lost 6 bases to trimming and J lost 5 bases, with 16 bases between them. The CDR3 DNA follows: TGTGCCAGCAGACGTCTACAGGGTTTAACTGAAGCTTTCTTT. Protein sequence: CASRRLQGLTEAFF.